These T cell receptor beta chains were read from a single sample in a study of CD8 T cells in ankylosing spondylitis. TCRdb analysed the 5' RACE reads with MiXCR anew, one entry per CDR3 protein. The sample lists approximately 250,000 distinct CDR3 sequences, approximately 10% occurring once. Material for sequencing was blood, either unsorted or a sorted T cell fraction (not recorded which). The receptors stem from a male donor with ankylosing spondylitis or in good health (not recorded which). CDR3s include the opening cysteine and the closing phenylalanine or tryptophan. Each record gives: D gene, clone size, V gene, J gene, CDR3 protein, CDR3 DNA. The D gene is left open where the match is weak. Where a row states a size, it is once, few, many or the class of an expanded clone; other rows omit it.

D gene: -; clone size: many; V gene: TRBV7-9; J gene: TRBJ2-5; CDR3 protein: CASRNRGQETQYF; CDR3 DNA: TGTGCCAGCAGAAACCGGGGGCAAGAGACCCAGTACTTC
D gene: -; clone size: many; V gene: TRBV12-3/TRBV12-4; J gene: TRBJ1-3; CDR3 protein: CASSLNPFPSSGNTIYF; CDR3 DNA: TGTGCCAGCAGTTTGAACCCATTCCCCAGCTCTGGAAACACCATATATTTT
D gene: -; clone size: many; V gene: TRBV4-1; J gene: TRBJ2-3; CDR3 protein: CASSQGLTGTVTDTQYF; CDR3 DNA: TGCGCCAGCAGCCAAGGACTGACAGGGACTGTCACAGATACGCAGTATTTT
D gene: -; clone size: many; V gene: TRBV6-5; J gene: TRBJ1-4; CDR3 protein: CASSYEHSSEKLFF; CDR3 DNA: TGTGCCAGCAGTTACGAGCACAGTTCCGAAAAACTGTTTTTT
D gene: -; clone size: many; V gene: TRBV20-1; J gene: TRBJ1-1; CDR3 protein: CSAGPRGGTEAFF; CDR3 DNA: TGCAGTGCCGGACCCCGGGGGGGCACTGAAGCTTTCTTT
D gene: TRBD1; clone size: -; V gene: TRBV18; J gene: TRBJ2-6; CDR3 protein: CASSPGQVLFSGANVLTF; CDR3 DNA: TGTGCCAGCTCACCAGGACAGGTCCTCTTCTCTGGGGCCAACGTCCTGACTTTC
D gene: -; clone size: few; V gene: TRBV7-9; J gene: TRBJ1-1; CDR3 protein: CASRGQGSSGTEAFF; CDR3 DNA: TGTGCCAGCAGAGGTCAGGGGAGTTCGGGAACTGAAGCTTTCTTT
D gene: TRBD2; clone size: -; V gene: TRBV10-3; J gene: TRBJ2-1; CDR3 protein: CAISEFGTSGLEQFF; CDR3 DNA: TGTGCCATCAGTGAGTTTGGGACTAGCGGGTTAGAGCAGTTCTTC
D gene: -; clone size: few; V gene: TRBV18; J gene: TRBJ2-5; CDR3 protein: CASSPREGEKTQYF; CDR3 DNA: TGTGCCAGCTCGCCTAGAGAAGGGGAAAAGACCCAGTACTTC
D gene: -; clone size: many; V gene: TRBV2; J gene: TRBJ2-6; CDR3 protein: CARGGGSGANVLTF; CDR3 DNA: TGTGCCAGAGGGGGGGGCTCTGGGGCCAACGTCCTGACTTTC
D gene: -; clone size: many; V gene: TRBV7-9; J gene: TRBJ2-1; CDR3 protein: CASSSRGGAEDEQFF; CDR3 DNA: TGTGCCAGCAGCTCAAGAGGGGGAGCCGAGGATGAGCAGTTCTTC
D gene: -; clone size: many; V gene: TRBV21-1; J gene: TRBJ1-1; CDR3 protein: CASSKKKIRGCPAFF; CDR3 DNA: TGTGCCAGCAGCAAAAAAAAAATCAGGGGATGTCCAGCTTTCTTT
D gene: -; clone size: many; V gene: TRBV10-3; J gene: TRBJ1-1; CDR3 protein: CAISVEGTNTEAFF; CDR3 DNA: TGTGCCATCAGTGTCGAGGGGACCAACACTGAAGCTTTCTTT
D gene: -; clone size: many; V gene: TRBV5-1; J gene: TRBJ2-2; CDR3 protein: CASSLFGTPGGELFF; CDR3 DNA: TGCGCCAGCAGCTTATTCGGGACCCCAGGCGGGGAGCTGTTTTTT
D gene: -; clone size: few; V gene: TRBV11-2; J gene: TRBJ2-6; CDR3 protein: CASSSVRGLSGANVLTF; CDR3 DNA: TGTGCCAGCAGCTCAGTGAGGGGACTCTCTGGGGCCAACGTCCTGACTTTC
D gene: -; clone size: many; V gene: TRBV3-1; J gene: TRBJ1-6; CDR3 protein: CASSQSLGADRPFYNSPLHF; CDR3 DNA: TGTGCCAGCAGCCAATCCCTCGGCGCCGACAGGCCCTTCTATAATTCACCCCTCCACTTT
D gene: -; clone size: few; V gene: TRBV6-1; J gene: TRBJ2-7; CDR3 protein: CASSPNIGEQYF; CDR3 DNA: TGTGCCAGCAGCCCTAACATTGGCGAGCAGTACTTC
D gene: TRBD2; clone size: -; V gene: TRBV2; J gene: TRBJ2-5; CDR3 protein: CASTLGRGRETQYF; CDR3 DNA: TGTGCCAGCACCCTCGGGAGGGGACGGGAGACCCAGTACTTC
D gene: -; clone size: many; V gene: TRBV30; J gene: TRBJ1-1; CDR3 protein: CAWSWGGDTEAFF; CDR3 DNA: TGTGCCTGGAGTTGGGGAGGGGACACTGAAGCTTTCTTT
D gene: -; clone size: many; V gene: TRBV30; J gene: TRBJ2-2; CDR3 protein: CGLSNTGELFF; CDR3 DNA: TGTGGACTCTCGAACACCGGGGAGCTGTTTTTT
D gene: -; clone size: many; V gene: TRBV5-1; J gene: TRBJ2-7; CDR3 protein: CASAPLGAVSSYEQYF; CDR3 DNA: TGCGCCAGCGCCCCCTTAGGGGCCGTGAGCTCCTACGAGCAGTACTTC
D gene: TRBD1; clone size: many; V gene: TRBV9; J gene: TRBJ1-1; CDR3 protein: CASSPRDRGVNTEAFF; CDR3 DNA: TGTGCCAGCAGCCCCCGGGACAGGGGTGTCAACACTGAAGCTTTCTTT
D gene: -; clone size: many; V gene: TRBV10-1; J gene: TRBJ2-5; CDR3 protein: CASSRDFKETQYF; CDR3 DNA: TGCGCCAGCAGTCGGGACTTCAAAGAGACCCAGTACTTC
D gene: -; clone size: many; V gene: TRBV7-2; J gene: TRBJ2-3; CDR3 protein: CASSWSDRDTQYF; CDR3 DNA: TGTGCCAGCAGCTGGAGCGACCGGGATACGCAGTATTTT
D gene: -; clone size: -; V gene: TRBV12-3/TRBV12-4; J gene: TRBJ2-1; CDR3 protein: CASSSRYNEQFF; CDR3 DNA: TGTGCCAGCAGTTCTCGATACAATGAGCAGTTCTTC
D gene: TRBD1; clone size: -; V gene: TRBV19; J gene: TRBJ1-2; CDR3 protein: CASSIWDRELGYTF; CDR3 DNA: TGTGCCAGTAGTATCTGGGACAGGGAGCTGGGCTACACCTTC
D gene: -; clone size: few; V gene: TRBV14; J gene: TRBJ1-2; CDR3 protein: CASSPRSTYGYTF; CDR3 DNA: TGTGCCAGCAGCCCCCGCAGTACCTATGGCTACACCTTC
D gene: -; clone size: -; V gene: TRBV4-2; J gene: TRBJ2-7; CDR3 protein: CGSSQGESGSYEQYF; CDR3 DNA: TGTGGCAGCAGCCAAGGGGAAAGCGGGTCTTACGAGCAGTACTTC
D gene: -; clone size: -; V gene: TRBV5-4; J gene: TRBJ2-7; CDR3 protein: CASSQENYQEQYF; CDR3 DNA: TGTGCCAGCAGCCAGGAAAACTATCAGGAGCAGTACTTC
D gene: TRBD2; clone size: many; V gene: TRBV10-3; J gene: TRBJ2-7; CDR3 protein: CATGRENEQYF; CDR3 DNA: TGTGCCACCGGGAGGGAGAACGAGCAGTACTTC
D gene: -; clone size: many; V gene: TRBV5-1; J gene: TRBJ1-1; CDR3 protein: CASSPKQGGGTEAFF; CDR3 DNA: TGCGCCAGCAGCCCCAAACAGGGCGGCGGCACTGAAGCTTTCTTT
D gene: -; clone size: many; V gene: TRBV5-1; J gene: TRBJ2-3; CDR3 protein: CASSFTRGGTDTQYF; CDR3 DNA: TGCGCCAGCAGCTTCACTAGAGGGGGCACAGATACGCAGTATTTT
D gene: TRBD1; clone size: -; V gene: TRBV11-3; J gene: TRBJ2-7; CDR3 protein: CASSFLGGDEQYF; CDR3 DNA: TGTGCCAGCAGCTTTTTAGGGGGCGACGAGCAGTACTTC
D gene: -; clone size: many; V gene: TRBV6-6; J gene: TRBJ2-3; CDR3 protein: CASRITDTQYF; CDR3 DNA: TGTGCCAGCAGGATCACAGATACGCAGTATTTT
D gene: -; clone size: few; V gene: TRBV30; J gene: TRBJ2-5; CDR3 protein: CAWSVGGPQETQYF; CDR3 DNA: TGTGCCTGGAGTGTAGGGGGACCTCAAGAGACCCAGTACTTC
D gene: -; clone size: many; V gene: TRBV6-5; J gene: TRBJ2-2; CDR3 protein: CASSYEGRIIGELFF; CDR3 DNA: TGTGCCAGCAGTTACGAGGGGAGGATCATCGGGGAGCTGTTTTTT
D gene: TRBD2; clone size: -; V gene: TRBV25-1; J gene: TRBJ2-3; CDR3 protein: CASREAGGSVDTQCF; CDR3 DNA: TGTGCCAGCAGGGAAGCGGGGGGTTCCGTGGATACGCAGTGTTTT
D gene: -; clone size: many; V gene: TRBV10-3; J gene: TRBJ1-1; CDR3 protein: CAVGSGTTNTEAFF; CDR3 DNA: TGTGCCGTTGGATCCGGGACAACGAACACTGAAGCTTTCTTT
D gene: -; clone size: -; V gene: TRBV12-3/TRBV12-4; J gene: TRBJ2-3; CDR3 protein: CASSFGVGGLDTQYF; CDR3 DNA: TGTGCCAGCAGTTTTGGTGTGGGGGGGCTAGATACGCAGTATTTT
D gene: TRBD2; clone size: many; V gene: TRBV12-3/TRBV12-4; J gene: TRBJ2-1; CDR3 protein: CASSLGAGGNYNEQFF; CDR3 DNA: TGTGCCAGCAGTTTAGGGGCCGGGGGGAACTACAATGAGCAGTTCTTC
D gene: TRBD1; clone size: -; V gene: TRBV5-1; J gene: TRBJ2-7; CDR3 protein: CASSSLLGQGSEQYF; CDR3 DNA: TGCGCCAGCAGCTCCCTGCTGGGACAGGGTTCCGAGCAGTACTTC
D gene: -; clone size: few; V gene: TRBV5-6; J gene: TRBJ1-2; CDR3 protein: CASSLPVLPYGYTF; CDR3 DNA: TGTGCCAGCAGCCTGCCGGTCCTACCCTATGGCTACACCTTC
D gene: TRBD2; clone size: many; V gene: TRBV5-1; J gene: TRBJ2-1; CDR3 protein: CASSFEEAGGRQQFF; CDR3 DNA: TGCGCCAGCAGCTTCGAGGAAGCGGGGGGCCGACAGCAGTTCTTC
D gene: -; clone size: few; V gene: TRBV7-6; J gene: TRBJ2-2; CDR3 protein: CASSSPQGLRTGELFF; CDR3 DNA: TGTGCCAGCAGCTCTCCCCAGGGACTCCGAACCGGGGAGCTGTTTTTT
D gene: -; clone size: many; V gene: TRBV15; J gene: TRBJ2-7; CDR3 protein: CATLLYKYEQYF; CDR3 DNA: TGTGCCACCCTACTTTACAAGTACGAGCAGTACTTC
D gene: TRBD1; clone size: many; V gene: TRBV7-8; J gene: TRBJ2-3; CDR3 protein: CASRKPRTGSDTQYF; CDR3 DNA: TGTGCCAGCAGAAAACCTCGGACAGGGTCAGATACGCAGTATTTT
D gene: TRBD1; clone size: many; V gene: TRBV27; J gene: TRBJ2-1; CDR3 protein: CASRGDSHEQFF; CDR3 DNA: TGTGCCAGCAGGGGGGACAGTCATGAGCAGTTCTTC
D gene: -; clone size: many; V gene: TRBV20-1; J gene: TRBJ2-5; CDR3 protein: CSAPSAAVQETQYF; CDR3 DNA: TGCAGTGCCCCGAGTGCGGCGGTCCAAGAGACCCAGTACTTC
D gene: -; clone size: -; V gene: TRBV9; J gene: TRBJ2-3; CDR3 protein: CASSVGTYPQYF; CDR3 DNA: TGTGCCAGCAGCGTGGGGACGTATCCGCAGTATTTT
D gene: -; clone size: many; V gene: TRBV5-1; J gene: TRBJ1-2; CDR3 protein: CASSSSGQLGGDYGYTF; CDR3 DNA: TGCGCCAGCAGCTCTTCGGGACAACTCGGCGGGGACTATGGCTACACCTTC